The source of this T cell receptor beta chain is a study of CD8 T cells in Susac syndrome (dated by TCRdb to 2018 to 2020). Study-level background: Repertoire sequencing was used to test whether CD8+ T cell activation and differentiation in Susac syndrome was antigen driven. The clonality of the CD8+ T cell repertoire was compared across approximately twelve healthy donors, around 14 Susac syndrome patients and under 18 multiple sclerosis patients.

Points the paper makes about the study in general: The number of individuals in the TCR sequencing and HLA analysis was acknowledged as relatively small.

Regarding this clonotype: Its antigen is not yet known. It has no much larger one-base neighbor in the sample; base qualities were not kept.

The CDR3, from cysteine to phenylalanine, totals 15 residues. CDR3 DNA is the only sequence kept; it has 45 bases, read in frame from the first base. V is shortened by 5 bases, J by 0 bases, and the region joining them spans 14 bases. The germline V gene specifies SGHVS as CDR1 and FQNEAQ as CDR2. RNA was extracted using the RNeasy kit, and about 0.5 to 1 microgram was reverse transcribed with random hexamers. The immunoSEQ multiplex PCR assay, which covers 54 Vbeta and 13 Jbeta segments, was used to amplify TCR beta CDR3 regions. To correct PCR amplification bias, a synthetic template baseline was used for both primer optimization and computational correction. Processing in the source paper ran as follows. Reads were annotated to V, D and J genes according to IMGT and were analyzed with immunoSEQ Analyzer, with only productive sequences retained. To calculate clonality, Shannon entropy was normalized by log2 of the number of productive unique sequences and then subtracted from one. For each patient and control, public and private clones were evaluated within the 100 most prevalent clones. A clone was defined as Susac-specific if it was absent from the healthy and MS cohorts, from roughly 1,000 published viral clones and from other ImmuneACCESS disease sequences. TCRdb itself trimmed the public reads at Q25 with fastp, ran MiXCR and retained productive beta chains. A single entry per CDR3 protein holds the most common genes and DNA from its merged rows. TCRdb, not the authors, supplied the V and J calls. For this sample there are about 49,000 distinct CDR3 sequences; over 85% appear just once. Of the sample, approximately 0.53% falls within the top ten clones.

Peripheral blood CD8+ and CD4+ T cells from healthy donors, Susac syndrome patients and multiple sclerosis patients were profiled by high-throughput TCR beta sequencing. Healthy donors were included as age- and sex-matched controls. Bulk CD8+ and CD4+ T cells were purified by magnetic negative isolation, whereas CD8+ TEMRA cells were enriched by FACS. Blood was collected in EDTA tubes and processed within 24 hours, with PBMCs isolated through density gradient centrifugation. PBMCs intended for TCR sequencing were frozen in liquid nitrogen and were later thawed in a 37 degrees C water bath. The sorted or isolated CD4+, CD8+ and CD8+ TEMRA cells reached a purity of at least 90%.

The V and J segments used are TRBV7-8 and TRBJ2-7; the D region possibly corresponds to TRBD2 (6 bases align). Sequencing input: CD8+ T cells from PBMCs. This clonotype originated in a human donor in good health. The nucleotide sequence reads as follows: TGTGCCAGCAGCCGGGAGCGGTCCAGCTCCTACGAGCAGTACTTC. Translated, this is CASSRERSSSYEQYF.